The 21 T cell receptor beta chains given below trace back to one sample, sequenced in a study of blood T cell repertoires in COVID-19. Assay: immunoSEQ multiplex PCR; the TCRdb copy retains only in-frame clones and omits some. The sample holds fewer than 250,000 clones, less than 90% seen once. The material sequenced was PBMCs or T cells enriched from blood (not recorded which). The receptors originated from a woman aged 40-49 years who had recovered from COVID-19.

The rearrangement links TRBV19 to TRBJ2-5, with 13 bases lining up with TRBD2. Germline loops: CDR1 LNHDA, CDR2 SQIVND (reference sequence). The CDR3 has 19 amino acids. With 4 bases clipped from V and 0 bases from J, the junction kept 11 bases outside the gene matches. In DNA form, the CDR3 reads TGTGCCAGTAGTACTAGGACTAGCGGGAGCCTCCTTTACCAAGAGACCCAGTACTTC. Translated: CASSTRTSGSLLYQETQYF.

This clone turned up a few times. This sequence joins TRBV9 and TRBJ1-1, with 8 bases aligning to TRBD1. The V and J ends lost 1 base and 3 bases, in that order; junction bases with no gene match: 14. CDR1 is SGDLS, CDR2 YYNGEE, per germline. The CDR3 runs to 18 residues. CDR3 sequence reads: CASSVSSAGGGKDTEAFF. The CDR3 DNA reads TGTGCCAGCAGCGTATCTTCCGCAGGGGGCGGTAAGGACACTGAAGCTTTCTTT.

The chain carries TRBV7-9 and TRBJ2-7, with D perhaps TRBD1 (6 bases). This CDR3 spans 16 amino acids. CDR1 SEHNR and CDR2 FQNEAQ come from the germline V gene (reference sequence). The ends were cut back, 5 bases at V and 2 bases at J, with 19 bases in the middle. DNA of the CDR3: TGTGCCAGCAGCCGAGGTACACAGGGTTCGGCCTACGAGCAGTACGTC. Its protein is CASSRGTQGSAYEQYV.

The chain joins TRBV6-6 to TRBJ2-7; TRBD1 is a possible D gene (5 bases). The germline CDR1 and CDR2 sequences are MNHNY and SVGAGI (reference sequence). The CDR3 is 15 amino acids. The V end was cut by 0 bases, the J end by 0 bases, with 9 bases between. The CDR3 spells CASSYSDRGSYEQYV. The DNA for the CDR3 is TGTGCCAGCAGTTACTCGGATAGGGGCTCCTACGAGCAGTACGTC.

This chain connects TRBV7-3 to TRBJ2-7, with a tentative D call TRBD2 (6 bases). The V gene lost 5 bases and the J gene lost 3 bases, with 20 bases spanning the gap. This CDR3 spans 16 amino acids. Germline-derived CDR1 and CDR2 are SGHTA and FQGTGA. The CDR3 spells CASSLGDGGEGYEQYF. The CDR3 DNA reads TGTGCCAGCAGCCTAGGGGACGGGGGAGAGGGCTACGAGCAGTACTTC.

This rearrangement joins TRBV5-1 to TRBJ2-1, with D possibly TRBD2 on 5 matching bases. The CDR3 is 11 amino acids. Trimming removed 0 bases from V and 10 bases from J, with 5 bases in between. Germline V gives CDR1 SGHRS, CDR2 YFSETQ. The CDR3 is CASSLEREQFF. CDR3 sequence (DNA): TGCGCCAGCAGCTTGGAGCGGGAGCAGTTCTTC.

In this sample, this clone turned up once. The V call is TRBV3-1 (or the pseudogene TRBV3-2), the J call TRBJ1-1; 10 bases map to TRBD1. V lost 4 bases, J lost 2 bases, and 4 bases stayed unmatched. The germline CDR1 and CDR2 sequences are LGHDT and YNNKEL (reference sequence). This CDR3 has 15 amino acids. The CDR3 nucleotides read TGTGCCAGCAGCCGGAGGACAGGGGGTAACACTGAAGCTTTCTTT. Encoded protein: CASSRRTGGNTEAFF.

The chain has TRBV7-2 and TRBJ2-2; 8 bases line up with TRBD2. In germline, CDR1 is SGHTA, CDR2 FQGNSA. This CDR3 is built from 16 residues. V lost 3 bases, J lost 4 bases, and 7 bases stayed unmatched. CDR3 bases: TGTGCCAGCAGCTTTCAGAGCGGGAGAATCACCGGGGAGCTGTTTTTT. Translated: CASSFQSGRITGELFF.

This chain connects TRBV7-9 to TRBJ2-3, with 8 bases aligning to TRBD2. The CDR3 is made up of 14 amino acids. CDR1 is SEHNR, CDR2 FQNEAQ, per germline (reference sequence). The junction had 6 bases not matched to a gene; V was cut back by 5 bases and J by 5 bases. DNA for the CDR3: TGTGCCAGCAGCCAAAGCGGGAGTCAAGATACGCAGTATTTT. It translates to CASSQSGSQDTQYF.

The V gene is TRBV7-6, the J gene TRBJ2-7; no reliable D call. Between the trimmed V and J ends, which lost 5 bases and 2 bases, there was a span of 13 bases. CDR3 length equals 14 residues. CDR1 is SGHVS, CDR2 FNYEAQ, per germline. CDR3 amino acids: CASSLLPSPYEQYV. DNA of the CDR3: TGTGCCAGCAGCCTACTGCCAAGTCCCTACGAGCAGTACGTC.

The chain has TRBV7-9 and TRBJ1-2; perhaps TRBD1 as D (6 bases). V was cut by 0 bases and J by 8 bases, with 16 bases left in between. The CDR3 has 15 amino acids. From germline, CDR1 is SEHNR and CDR2 FQNEAQ (reference sequence). Written as DNA, the CDR3 is TGTGCCAGCAGCTTAGCGAGGGTAGGGGGTGACGGCTACACCTTC. Translation: CASSLARVGGDGYTF.

The chain is built from TRBV19 and TRBJ1-6; D is unresolved. The V end was cut by 1 base, the J end by 10 bases, with 8 bases between. Germline lookup yields CDR1 LNHDA and CDR2 SQIVND (reference sequence). This CDR3 is built from 13 residues. The chain's CDR3 is CASSIVSGSPLHF. CDR3 sequence (DNA): TGTGCCAGTAGTATAGTGTCGGGATCACCCCTCCACTTT.

V usage is TRBV4-1 and J usage is TRBJ1-1; 7 bases map to TRBD1. Per the germline V gene, CDR1 is MGHRA and CDR2 is YSYEKL. J was trimmed by 5 bases and V by 0 bases; bases with no gene match: 6. The CDR3 contains 15 residues. This chain's CDR3 is CASSQDYRGFTEAFF. The CDR3 DNA follows: TGCGCCAGCAGCCAAGACTACAGGGGTTTTACTGAAGCTTTCTTT.

The genes are TRBV5-1 and TRBJ2-5; D not resolved. Trimming shortened V by 2 bases and J by 2 bases, and 13 bases separated the two germline ends. CDR3 size: 15 residues. The V gene's germline CDR1 is SGHRS and CDR2 YFSETQ. The CDR3 DNA is TGCGCCAGCAGCTTTTTGGCGGCAGATCAAGAGACCCAGTACTTC. Translation gives CASSFLAADQETQYF.

This chain uses TRBV19 with TRBJ2-1, with 11 positions matching TRBD2. This CDR3 spans 14 amino acids. Trimming cost V 3 bases and J 10 bases; bases outside gene matches: 5. In germline, CDR1 is LNHDA, CDR2 SQIVND (reference sequence). The CDR3 sequence: CASSILAGGQEQFF. Written as DNA, the CDR3 is TGTGCCAGTAGTATTCTAGCGGGAGGCCAGGAGCAGTTCTTC.

The chain has TRBV7-8 and TRBJ1-5; 7 bases align to TRBD1. Trimming took 3 bases from V and 9 from J; bases not matched to a gene: 11. The CDR3 is 15 amino acids. Germline-derived CDR1 and CDR2 are SGHVS and FQNEAQ. The CDR3 loop reads CASSFPGGAAGPQHF. In nucleotides, the CDR3 is TGTGCCAGCAGCTTTCCAGGGGGAGCGGCTGGGCCCCAGCATTTT.

Only a few counts were recorded for this clone. This sequence joins TRBV5-1 and TRBJ2-1, with a weak D call TRBD2 (5 bases). Per the germline V gene, CDR1 is SGHRS and CDR2 is YFSETQ. V was clipped by 4 bases and J by 9 bases, with 14 bases between them. The CDR3 is 13 residues long. The CDR3: CASSPPLGGEQFF. DNA for the CDR3: TGCGCCAGCAGCCCCCCACTAGGAGGTGAGCAGTTCTTC.

DNA for the CDR3: TGTGCCAGCAGTGAAGCAGGGGTCCAGTACTTC. This sequence encodes CASSEAGVQYF. The chain combines TRBV6-1 with TRBJ2-7, with D maybe TRBD1 (5 bases). Per the germline V gene, CDR1 is MNHNS and CDR2 is SASEGT. The CDR3 runs to 11 residues. V lost 0 bases and J 10 bases, leaving 7 bases between the germline ends.

The chain has TRBV9 and TRBJ1-2, with D possibly TRBD1 on 5 matching bases. The CDR3 spans 15 residues. Germline CDR1 and CDR2: SGDLS and YYNGEE. Trimming removed 4 bases from V and 4 bases from J, with 17 bases in between. The CDR3 sequence: CASSPPRGSGYGYTF. The CDR3 DNA reads as TGTGCCAGCAGCCCTCCTAGGGGAAGTGGCTATGGCTACACCTTC.

This chain links TRBV6-5 with TRBJ2-1, with D unresolved. V lost 4 bases to trimming and J lost 5 bases, with 15 bases between them. CDR1 is MNHEY and CDR2 is SVGAGI in the germline V gene. CDR3 length equals 15 residues. The CDR3 DNA is TGTGCCAGCAGTTCTCGTTCAGGTGTAGACAATGAGCAGTTCTTC. Encoded protein: CASSSRSGVDNEQFF.

V gene TRBV7-8 combines with J gene TRBJ1-5; a weak D match, TRBD1 (6 bases). V dropped 5 bases and J dropped 6 bases, with 20 bases sitting between them. The CDR3 runs to 16 residues. CDR1 is SGHVS, CDR2 FQNEAQ, per germline. DNA for the CDR3: TGTGCCAGCAGCCTCGACCGGACAGTCCCTTTTCAGCCCCAGCATTTT. It encodes CASSLDRTVPFQPQHF.